This TCR beta chain originates from a study of PD-1 blockade in classical Hodgkin lymphoma. General observations from the study: Partial responders and progressors had significantly lower baseline TCR diversity. Patients with an early start, nivolumab under 1 year after ASCT, were excluded.

Following autologous stem cell transplantation, relapse occurred in every patient, and exposure to brentuximab vedotin varied. This table comes from immunoSEQ multiplex PCR, and its TCRdb copy is limited to in-frame clones, with some not included. The sample comprises 35,000 to 40,000 clones, about 90% of which are singletons, and approximately 8.1% rests with the top ten. This CDR3 is built from 18 residues. The trim removed 3 bases at V and 5 bases at J, leaving 12 bases unmatched. The germline V gene has CDR1 ENHRY and CDR2 SYGVKD. About this clone: Its specificity is unknown.

This sequence was found in a human donor with classical Hodgkin lymphoma. The chain couples TRBV10-3 to TRBJ2-2; 10 nucleotides match TRBD2. The sequences come from peripheral blood mononuclear cells (PBMCs), collected before the second cycle of nivolumab. CDR3 residues: CAISERRILAGNTGELFF. The DNA for the CDR3 is TGTGCCATCAGTGAAAGGAGGATACTAGCGGGAAATACCGGGGAGCTGTTTTTT.